The 22 T cell receptor beta chains in this list originate from one sample, sequenced in a study of technical replicates of blood from a few donors (dated by TCRdb to the late 2010s). Libraries were made using the immunoSEQ multiplex PCR assay. In TCRdb, the immuneACCESS table is reduced to in-frame sequences with V and J assigned. These tables do not hold every clone; where another copy was compared, an unresolved V gene accounts for under half, and the others remain unexplained. Within this sample are tens of thousands of clones, with roughly 90% of them counted one time only. The ten top clones hold 4.7% of the sample. Sequencing used PBMCs. These receptors originate from a human donor in good health. Some clones in this sample may be carry-over from other donors' samples.

This sequence joins TRBV6-6 and TRBJ1-2; 10 bases match TRBD1. The CDR3 is made up of 14 amino acids. The germline CDR1 and CDR2 sequences are MNHNY and SVGAGI (reference sequence). V shed 6 bases, J shed 8 bases, and the junction held 9 bases outside the gene matches. CDR3 sequence: CASSPRQGAWGYTF. CDR3 sequence (DNA): TGTGCCAGCAGCCCCAGACAGGGGGCTTGGGGCTACACCTTC.

J is TRBJ2-1 and V is TRBV5-1; D call uncertain. Germline assignment: CDR1 SGHRS and CDR2 YFSETQ. The CDR3 extends over 13 amino acids. V was cut by 0 bases and J by 5 bases, with 6 bases left in between. DNA of the CDR3: TGCGCCAGCAGCTTGGACCCAGACAATGAGCAGTTCTTC. Its translation: CASSLDPDNEQFF.

The gene calls are TRBV9 and TRBJ2-5, with 10 bases aligning to TRBD2. V trimming: 3 bases; J trimming: 13 bases; junction bases outside the gene matches: 12. The CDR3 is made up of 14 amino acids. Germline-derived CDR1 and CDR2 are SGDLS and YYNGEE. CDR3 DNA sequence: TGTGCCAGCAGCGCCCGGCCAGCGGGGGGGTTGCTGTACTTC. Amino acids: CASSARPAGGLLYF.

The chain joins TRBV5-1 to TRBJ2-4; 8 bases fit TRBD2. The V gene's germline CDR1 is SGHRS and CDR2 YFSETQ. The length of the CDR3 is 13 residues. V gave up 4 bases and J gave up 7 bases; unmatched junction bases: 4. CDR3 coding DNA: TGCGCCAGCAGCGATCGGACTAGCAACATTCAGTACTTC. It encodes CASSDRTSNIQYF.

This clone occurred once. The chain recombines TRBV5-1 with TRBJ2-1, with 8 bases fitting TRBD1. Germline assignment: CDR1 SGHRS and CDR2 YFSETQ. The CDR3 totals 15 residues. V shed 5 bases, J shed 4 bases, and the junction held 8 bases outside the gene matches. CDR3 protein: CASSQEGQVYNEQFF. For the CDR3, the DNA is TGCGCCAGCAGTCAGGAGGGACAGGTTTACAATGAGCAGTTCTTC.

This clone has more than one count but fewer than ten. V is TRBV29-1 and J is TRBJ2-1, with TRBD2 matching 7 bases. CDR1 is SQVTM and CDR2 is ANQGSEA in the germline V gene. V lost 3 bases and J lost 8; bases outside the gene matches: 13. This CDR3 is built from 15 residues. The CDR3 DNA sequence: TGCAGCGTTGACGTCGGGCTAGCGGCCGGAGATGAGCAGTTCTTC. Translating gives CSVDVGLAAGDEQFF.

The rearrangement joins TRBV2 to TRBJ1-2; D is perhaps TRBD1 (5 bases). Trimming removed 7 bases at V and 9 bases at J, with 12 bases between. Germline-derived CDR1 and CDR2 are SNHLY and FYNNEI. The CDR3 has 11 residues. The CDR3: CASTGGESYTF. CDR3 in DNA: TGTGCCAGCACCGGGGGGGAAAGCTACACCTTC.

The V and J genes are TRBV27 and TRBJ1-6; 8 nucleotides match TRBD1. CDR3 length equals 13 residues. Trimming removed 5 bases from V and 14 bases from J; junction bases left unmatched: 8. Germline CDR1 reads MNHEY; CDR2 reads SMNVEV (reference sequence). Here the CDR3 reads CASSGQGTGSLHF. CDR3 DNA sequence: TGTGCCAGCAGTGGACAGGGTACGGGGTCCCTCCACTTT.

The V call is TRBV19, the J call TRBJ2-3; D may be TRBD2 (5 bases). Germline-derived CDR1 and CDR2 are LNHDA and SQIVND (reference sequence). V lost 1 base to trimming and J lost 0 bases, with 8 bases between them. This CDR3 has 15 amino acids. The CDR3 DNA follows: TGTGCCAGTAGTATAGTTGGCGGGAGCACAGATACGCAGTATTTT. Translating it yields CASSIVGGSTDTQYF. The variable domain in full, completed from reference TRBV19 and TRBJ2-3, reads DGGITQSPKYLFRKEGQNVTLSCEQNLNHDAMYWYRQDPGQGLRLIYYSQIVNDFQKGDIAEGYSVSREKKESFPLTVTSAQKNPTAFYLCASSIVGGSTDTQYFGPGTRLTVL.

This clone was seen a handful of times. V is TRBV7-6 and J is TRBJ1-1, with TRBD1 matching over 7 bases. V lost 5 bases and J lost 2; bases outside the gene matches: 2. The CDR3 sequence is 13 residues long. Germline loops: CDR1 SGHVS, CDR2 FNYEAQ. As DNA, the CDR3 is TGTGCCAGCAGCCAGGGGGATAACACTGAAGCTTTCTTT. As protein: CASSQGDNTEAFF.

The chain has TRBV6-1 and TRBJ2-5, with D perhaps TRBD2 (6 bases). V was trimmed by 3 bases and J by 2 bases, leaving 10 bases between them. The V gene's germline CDR1 is MNHNS and CDR2 SASEGT. CDR3 length equals 14 residues. CDR3 sequence (DNA): TGTGCCAGCAGTGATGCGGGGTTTCAAGAGACCCAGTACTTC. It codes for CASSDAGFQETQYF.

The J gene is TRBJ1-1, the V gene TRBV5-1; D is unresolved. This CDR3 is built from 13 residues. The ends were cut back, 5 bases at V and 5 bases at J, with 13 bases in the middle. Germline V gene lookup returns CDR1 SGHRS and CDR2 YFSETQ. CDR3 in amino acids: CASSSGLGTEAFF. The CDR3 DNA follows: TGCGCCAGCAGTAGCGGTTTAGGGACTGAAGCTTTCTTT.

This chain connects TRBV5-1 to TRBJ2-5; 7 bases fit TRBD1. V was clipped by 4 bases and J by 2 bases; unmatched bases: 8. The germline CDR1 and CDR2 sequences are SGHRS and YFSETQ. The CDR3 spans 15 residues. DNA for the CDR3: TGCGCCAGCAGCCCACGGGGACAGAGTCAAGAGACCCAGTACTTC. This gives the protein CASSPRGQSQETQYF.

The J gene is TRBJ1-6, the V gene TRBV7-9, with a weak D call TRBD1 (6 bases). The CDR3 is 14 residues long. Per the germline V gene, CDR1 is SEHNR and CDR2 is FQNEAQ (reference sequence). Between the trimmed V and J ends, which lost 5 bases and 6 bases, there was a span of 11 bases. CDR3: CASSVDSPNSPLHF. CDR3 DNA: TGTGCCAGCAGCGTGGACAGTCCTAATTCACCCCTCCACTTT.

The rearrangement links TRBV23-1 to TRBJ2-5, with TRBD1 matching 7 bases. TRBV23-1 is an ORF for which the function is uncertain. The CDR3 length is 17 residues. Trimming removed 6 bases from V and 2 bases from J; junction bases left unmatched: 15. Here the CDR3 reads CASSRRQGENQQETQYF. The DNA for the CDR3 is TGCGCCAGCAGCCGAAGGCAGGGGGAAAACCAACAAGAGACCCAGTACTTC.

The genes are TRBV5-1 and TRBJ1-1; 8 bases are shared with TRBD1. V shed 4 bases, J shed 1 base, and the junction held 6 bases outside the gene matches. The CDR3 sequence is 15 residues long. The germline gives CDR1 SGHRS, CDR2 YFSETQ. For the CDR3, the DNA is TGCGCCAGCAGCGTCGGGGGACAGGCGAACACTGAAGCTTTCTTT. Its translation: CASSVGGQANTEAFF.

The table lists this clone with a count of one. The V and J genes are TRBV7-9 and TRBJ1-5; 9 nucleotides agree with TRBD1. Germline V gene lookup returns CDR1 SEHNR and CDR2 FQNEAQ (reference sequence). The CDR3 totals 15 residues. After removal of 5 bases from V and 2 bases from J, the junction contained 4 bases not matched to a gene. In nucleotides, the CDR3 is TGTGCCAGCAGCCGGACAGGGGATGGCAATCAGCCCCAGCATTTT. This gives the protein CASSRTGDGNQPQHF.

The gene calls are TRBV6-4 and TRBJ2-7; 7 nucleotides match TRBD1. The CDR3 is made up of 11 amino acids. J was trimmed by 3 bases and V by 8 bases; bases with no gene match: 1. Germline CDR1 reads MRHNA; CDR2 reads SNTAGT. The CDR3 DNA reads as TGTGCCAGCGGGACAGTCTACGAGCAGTACTTC. Translated, it gives CASGTVYEQYF.

J is TRBJ1-1 and V is TRBV7-2; D is possibly TRBD1 (6 bases). Per germline, CDR1 SGHTA and CDR2 FQGNSA. This CDR3 has 14 residues. Trimming took 5 bases from V and 1 from J, leaving 11 bases between them. As DNA, the CDR3 is TGTGCCAGCAGCCAGGGACAAAGGAACACTGAAGCTTTCTTT. Amino acids: CASSQGQRNTEAFF.

The chain is built from TRBV5-8 and TRBJ1-5, with D tentatively TRBD1 (5 bases). CDR3 length: 15 amino acids. The germline CDR1 and CDR2 sequences are SGHTS and YDEGEE. The V end lost 6 bases, the J end lost 4 bases, and 17 bases lay between the germline ends. This CDR3 is CASIGRGPRNQPQHF. In DNA form, the CDR3 reads TGTGCCAGCATCGGGCGGGGACCCAGGAATCAGCCCCAGCATTTT.

This clone was counted between two and nine times. The rearrangement links TRBV7-9 to TRBJ2-7; 8 bases match TRBD2. Germline CDR1 SEHNR, CDR2 FQNEAQ (reference sequence). The CDR3 consists of 13 residues. Germline trimming cut 6 bases from V and 7 bases from J; bases unmatched to any gene: 8. CDR3 coding DNA: TGTGCCAGCAGTGCCGGGACTAGGGGAGAGCAGTACTTC. This sequence encodes CASSAGTRGEQYF.

The gene calls are TRBV2 and TRBJ1-1; maybe TRBD1 (5 bases). Trimming left V 3 bases short and J 0 bases short, with 11 bases between. This CDR3 has 15 residues. Germline V gives CDR1 SNHLY, CDR2 FYNNEI. The CDR3 protein is CASSEQGSMNTEAFF. The DNA of the CDR3 is TGTGCCAGCAGTGAGCAGGGAAGCATGAACACTGAAGCTTTCTTT.